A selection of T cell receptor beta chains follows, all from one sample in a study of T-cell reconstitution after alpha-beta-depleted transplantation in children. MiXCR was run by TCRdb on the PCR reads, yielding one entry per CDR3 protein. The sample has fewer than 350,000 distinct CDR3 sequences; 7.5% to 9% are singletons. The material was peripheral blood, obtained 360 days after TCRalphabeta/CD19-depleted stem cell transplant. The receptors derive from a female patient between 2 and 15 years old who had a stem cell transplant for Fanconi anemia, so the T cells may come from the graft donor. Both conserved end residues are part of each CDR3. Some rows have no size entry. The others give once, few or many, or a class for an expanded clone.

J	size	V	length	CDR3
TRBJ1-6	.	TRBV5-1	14	CASSLTGHNSPLHF
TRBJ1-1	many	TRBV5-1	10	CASSSSEAFF
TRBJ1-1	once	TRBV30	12	CAWGLGQIEAFF
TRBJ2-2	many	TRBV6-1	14	CASAELGNTGELFF
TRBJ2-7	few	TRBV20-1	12	CSATRDLYEQYF
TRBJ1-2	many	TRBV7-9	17	CASSFQTGLTGDYGYTF
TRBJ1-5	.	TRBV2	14	CASTQGQGNQPQHF
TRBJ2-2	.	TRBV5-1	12	CASSARAGELFF
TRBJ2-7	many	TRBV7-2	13	CASSLHGAYEQYF
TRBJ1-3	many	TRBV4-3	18	CASSQDHSGIPSGNTIYF
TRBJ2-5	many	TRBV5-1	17	CASSLGTSGSYQETQYF
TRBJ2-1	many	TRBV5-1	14	CASSFPQSYNEQFF
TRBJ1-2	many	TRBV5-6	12	CASSDGLYGYTF
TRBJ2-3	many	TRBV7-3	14	CASSLIGHTDTQYF
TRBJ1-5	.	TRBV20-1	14	CSARVGESNQPQHF
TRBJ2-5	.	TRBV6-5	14	CASSYSGLGETQYF
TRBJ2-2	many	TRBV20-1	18	CSARDSGQGEKNTGELFF
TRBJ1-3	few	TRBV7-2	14	CASSLVGNGYTIYF
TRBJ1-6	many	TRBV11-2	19	CASSPRGQGRTSYNSPLHF
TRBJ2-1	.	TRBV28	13	CASSPRLWDEQFF
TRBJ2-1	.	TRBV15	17	CATSRAEGLGGYNEQFF
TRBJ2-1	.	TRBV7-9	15	CASSKDRGLGNEQFF
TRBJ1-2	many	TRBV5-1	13	CASSLGRPYGYTF
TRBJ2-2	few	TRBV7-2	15	CASSLEARQTGELFF
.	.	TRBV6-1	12	CASSEMGYEQFF
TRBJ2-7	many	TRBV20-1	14	CSARTRPARGEQYF
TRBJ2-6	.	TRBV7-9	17	CASSFWGAPSGANVLTF
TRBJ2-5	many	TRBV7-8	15	CASSLPIGSQETQYF
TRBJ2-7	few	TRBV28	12	CASSTSIGEQYF
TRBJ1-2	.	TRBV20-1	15	CSARMGGQGNYGYTF
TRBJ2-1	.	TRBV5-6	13	CASSLASGGSQFF
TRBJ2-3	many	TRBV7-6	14	CASSLGLLEDTQYF
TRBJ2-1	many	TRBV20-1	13	CSTPGQGRDEQFF
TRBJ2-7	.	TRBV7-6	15	CASSPLGQGAHEQYF
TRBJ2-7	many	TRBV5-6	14	CASSLGTESYEQYF
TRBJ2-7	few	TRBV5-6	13	CASSLANLNEQYF
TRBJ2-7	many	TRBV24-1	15	CATSDPGRAPYEQYF
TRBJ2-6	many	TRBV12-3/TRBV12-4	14	CASTFSTGANVLTF
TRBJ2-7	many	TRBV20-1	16	CSATRRDGQGPYEQYF
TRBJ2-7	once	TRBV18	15	CASSPLDRGRYEQYF
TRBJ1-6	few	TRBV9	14	CASSTRHQGSPLHF
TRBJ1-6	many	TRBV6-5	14	CASSYGQAYSPLHF
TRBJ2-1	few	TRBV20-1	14	CSARAGLSYNEQFF
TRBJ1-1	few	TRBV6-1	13	CATTGALSTEAFF
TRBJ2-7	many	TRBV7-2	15	CASSFLTDSSYEQYF